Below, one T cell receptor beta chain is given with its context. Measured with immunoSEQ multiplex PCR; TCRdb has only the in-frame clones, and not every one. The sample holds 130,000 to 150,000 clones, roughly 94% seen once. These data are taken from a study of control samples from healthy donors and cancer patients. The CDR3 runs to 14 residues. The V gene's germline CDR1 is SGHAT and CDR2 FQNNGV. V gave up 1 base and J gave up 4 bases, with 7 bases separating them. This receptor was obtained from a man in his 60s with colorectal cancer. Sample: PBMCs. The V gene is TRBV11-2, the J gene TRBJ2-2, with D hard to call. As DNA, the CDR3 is TGTGCCAGCAGCTTAGTTGTGTTCACCGGGGAGCTGTTTTTT. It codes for CASSLVVFTGELFF.